This TCR beta chain stems from a study of Graves' ophthalmopathy and Graves' hyperthyroidism. This CDR3 has 14 amino acids. Trimming stripped 7 bases from V and 2 bases from J, with 14 bases between. The germline CDR1 and CDR2 sequences are MNHEY and SVGAGI. This clonotype showed up many times. Other autoimmune diseases, uncontrolled infections, pregnancy or lactation excluded patients from enrollment. TCR beta CDR3 regions were amplified from RNA transcripts. An initial RT-PCR round employing HTBI primers preceded a second-round multiplex PCR. TCRdb recomputed calls from the multiplex PCR reads with MiXCR, one row per CDR3 protein. The sample lists about 590,000 distinct CDR3 sequences, roughly 40% occurring once.

Sequenced: peripheral blood or thyroid tissue (not recorded which). This chain uses TRBV6-5 with TRBJ1-2; TRBD1 is a possible D gene (5 bases). This receptor was obtained from an adult man with Graves' hyperthyroidism. CDR3 sequence (DNA): TGTGCCAGCAACCCGACAGTAGCGAACTATGGCTACACCTTC. This translates into CASNPTVANYGYTF.